This TCR beta chain was identified during a study of CD8+ T cells in alopecia areata. Overall study context: Treated patients were given oral tofacitinib, which was dosed at 5 to 10 mg twice daily. The investigators scored severity in treated patients by the percentage of affected scalp area.

Worth noting for this clone: Its matching antigen is unknown. The same CDR3 also results from other DNA sequences found in this sample.

Treatment denoted: oral pan-JAK inhibitor, 5-10 mg twice daily. Lesional scalp punch biopsies and peripheral blood were collected from alopecia areata patients. Germline CDR1 reads MNHEY; CDR2 reads SVGAGI. V lost 4 bases, J lost 3 bases, and 9 bases lay in between. This CDR3 is 13 amino acids long. Investigators isolated RNA and reverse transcribed it into cDNA to act as the sequencing template. TCRdb's copy holds only in-frame clones and misses some; the assay was immunoSEQ multiplex PCR. The table has 150,000 to 200,000 clones, 50% to 75% seen once. Study-level findings and limits: Tissue-resident alphabeta T cells belonging to normal skin likewise get sequenced within scalp specimens.

This TCR came from a human donor with alopecia areata. This chain links TRBV6-5 with TRBJ1-2; perhaps TRBD1 as D (5 bases). Sequencing was performed on CD4+ T cells sorted from blood, taken at roughly week 55, from a patient treated with tofacitinib. The CDR3 loop reads CASSSGADYGYTF. The CDR3 nucleotides are TGTGCCAGCAGTTCTGGGGCCGACTATGGCTACACCTTC.